Below are 20 T cell receptor beta chains sequenced from a single sample in a study of T cell responses to AZD1222 COVID-19 vaccine. Assay: immunoSEQ multiplex PCR; the TCRdb copy retains only in-frame clones and omits some. This sample carries about 110,000 clones, over 80% of them seen once, and the ten largest clones take 6.5% to 9.5%. The sample in question was peripheral blood, obtained on day 0 of AZD1222 vaccination. These receptors came from an adult in good health.

The chain uses TRBV27 and TRBJ1-3; D not certain. Trimming shortened V by 3 bases and J by 4 bases, and 7 bases separated the two germline ends. Germline values: CDR1 MNHEY, CDR2 SMNVEV (reference sequence). The CDR3 is 13 residues long. The CDR3 bases are TGTGCCAGCAGTTTTACACTAGGAAACACCATATATTTT. It codes for CASSFTLGNTIYF.

The V and J genes are TRBV5-1 and TRBJ1-6; D may be TRBD1 (5 bases). This CDR3 contains 16 residues. V gave up 4 bases and J gave up 2 bases, with 13 bases separating them. From germline, CDR1 is SGHRS and CDR2 YFSETQ. CDR3 in amino acids: CASSPTTGAYNSPLHF. The CDR3 DNA follows: TGCGCCAGCAGCCCAACTACGGGGGCCTATAATTCACCCCTCCACTTT.

The gene calls are TRBV4-1 and TRBJ2-1, with D possibly TRBD1 on 6 matching bases. V lost 0 bases to trimming and J lost 0 bases, with 9 bases between them. Germline V gives CDR1 MGHRA, CDR2 YSYEKL. The CDR3 totals 16 residues. The CDR3, as DNA: TGCGCCAGCAGCCAAGATGGGGGCAGCTCCTACAATGAGCAGTTCTTC. Its translation: CASSQDGGSSYNEQFF.

The chain links TRBV7-2 to TRBJ1-3; D may be TRBD1 (6 bases). V gave up 2 bases and J gave up 3 bases, with 8 bases separating them. The CDR3 spans 14 residues. Germline CDR1 reads SGHTA; CDR2 reads FQGNSA. In DNA, the CDR3 is TGTGCCAGCAGCTTACGCAGGGGTGGAAACACCATATATTTT. It encodes CASSLRRGGNTIYF.

As to this clone: Mismatch with germline at one junction end may stem from a read error. The chain carries TRBV12-5 and TRBJ1-1; D gene ambiguous. CDR1 is LGHNT and CDR2 is FRNRAP in the germline V gene. The CDR3 contains 12 residues. The CDR3 nucleotides are TGTGCTAGTGGTTACGAGCTGACTGGAGCTTTCTTT. This encodes CASGYELTGAFF.

This rearrangement joins TRBV7-2 to TRBJ2-3; no clear D. The CDR3 covers 13 residues. V gave up 0 bases and J gave up 3 bases, with 4 bases separating them. Germline lookup yields CDR1 SGHTA and CDR2 FQGNSA. The CDR3 nucleotides read TGTGCCAGCAGCTTAGCGGATACAGATACGCAGTATTTT. Translation gives CASSLADTDTQYF.

The V and J genes are TRBV6-5 and TRBJ1-3, with a tentative D call TRBD1 (5 bases). The CDR3 runs to 13 residues. Germline lookup yields CDR1 MNHEY and CDR2 SVGAGI. The V and J ends lost 9 bases and 4 bases respectively, with 13 bases between them. Here the CDR3 DNA reads TGTGCCAGTCGCCCGGGGGGAGGAAACACCATATATTTT. Translation gives CASRPGGGNTIYF.

The chain uses TRBV13 and TRBJ2-1, with 11 bases fitting TRBD2. The germline gives CDR1 PRHDT, CDR2 FYEKMQ (reference sequence). There are 19 residues in the CDR3. V was pared by 5 bases and J by 2 bases, with 14 bases of the junction left unmatched. The DNA for the CDR3 is TGTGCCAGCAGCCCGCCGACTAGCGGGGTGTACCAGACCTACAATGAGCAGTTCTTC. Its translation is CASSPPTSGVYQTYNEQFF.

This clone was seen a few times. The rearrangement joins TRBV15 to TRBJ1-4; 10 positions agree with TRBD1. The junction had 11 bases not matched to a gene; V was cut back by 6 bases and J by 10 bases. In germline, CDR1 is LNHNV, CDR2 YYDKDF (reference sequence). CDR3 length equals 15 residues. The CDR3 nucleotides are TGTGCCACCAGGCCCTCCGGGACAGGGGCTGGAAAACTGTTTTTT. This gives the protein CATRPSGTGAGKLFF.

This clone came up once. The V and J genes are TRBV29-1 and TRBJ2-3, with a tentative D call TRBD2 (6 bases). The germline V gene encodes CDR1 SQVTM and CDR2 ANQGSEA. Trimming removed 4 bases from V and 0 bases from J, with 11 bases in between. This CDR3 has 14 residues. In nucleotides, the CDR3 is TGCAGCGTTGGGGCAGGAGGGAGCACAGATACGCAGTATTTT. The encoded protein is CSVGAGGSTDTQYF.

The chain couples TRBV7-2 to TRBJ1-1, with D unresolved. Germline V gene lookup returns CDR1 SGHTA and CDR2 FQGNSA. CDR3 length: 14 amino acids. V gave up 4 bases and J gave up 0 bases, with 9 bases separating them. The CDR3 bases are TGTGCCAGCAGCTCACAGCCCATGAACACTGAAGCTTTCTTT. Protein sequence: CASSSQPMNTEAFF. Supplemented by reference TRBV7-2 and TRBJ1-1, the full variable domain reads GAGVSQSPSNKVTEKGKDVELRCDPISGHTALYWYRQSLGQGLEFLIYFQGNSAPDKSGLPSDRFSAERTGGSVSTLTIQRTQQEDSAVYLCASSSQPMNTEAFFGQGTRLTVV.

The count of this clone is one. The J gene is TRBJ1-2, the V gene TRBV30, with no clear D. The CDR3 spans 13 residues. Germline V CDR1 and CDR2: GTSNPN, SVGIG (reference sequence). Between the trimmed V and J ends, which lost 0 bases and 4 bases, there was a span of 9 bases. Here the CDR3 reads CAWSVEGSYGYTF. DNA for the CDR3: TGTGCCTGGAGTGTAGAGGGAAGCTATGGCTACACCTTC.

This clone appeared a few times. V and J are TRBV7-9 and TRBJ1-1, with no clear D. Per the germline V gene, CDR1 is SEHNR and CDR2 is FQNEAQ (reference sequence). V was shortened by 1 base and J by 0 bases, with 6 bases between the two germline ends. The CDR3 is 14 residues long. The chain's CDR3 is CASSLVIVNTEAFF. The CDR3 DNA reads as TGTGCCAGCAGCTTAGTAATCGTGAACACTGAAGCTTTCTTT.

The genes are TRBV5-1 and TRBJ1-1; D ambiguous. This CDR3 is 15 amino acids long. Germline lookup yields CDR1 SGHRS and CDR2 YFSETQ. Trimming took 0 bases from V and 0 from J, leaving 9 bases between them. The DNA of the CDR3 is TGCGCCAGCAGCTTGGAGGTGGATTTGAACACTGAAGCTTTCTTT. Its translation: CASSLEVDLNTEAFF.

The chain has TRBV5-4 and TRBJ1-3; maybe TRBD1 (5 bases). CDR1 and CDR2 from the germline V gene are SGHNT and YYREEE (reference sequence). CDR3 length: 14 residues. Deletions cut 3 bases from V and 4 bases from J, with 11 bases between. The CDR3 loop reads CASSSGTVGNTIYF. The CDR3 coding sequence is TGTGCCAGCAGCTCCGGGACCGTCGGAAACACCATATATTTT.

This sequence joins TRBV5-1 and TRBJ2-5, with D perhaps matching TRBD2 (6 bases). Trimming pared 4 bases from V and 4 bases from J, leaving 14 bases between. This CDR3 is built from 14 residues. Germline CDR1 reads SGHRS; CDR2 reads YFSETQ. The DNA of the CDR3 is TGCGCCAGCAGCCGCGGGGAAGGGTCAGAGACCCAGTACTTC. It yields the protein CASSRGEGSETQYF.

V is TRBV7-8 and J is TRBJ1-2; 7 nucleotides align to TRBD1. This CDR3 is built from 17 residues. V trimming: 0 bases; J trimming: 8 bases; junction bases outside the gene matches: 15. Germline V gene sequence: CDR1 SGHVS, CDR2 FQNEAQ. CDR3 region: CASSLARTGRIREGYTF. The CDR3 DNA sequence: TGTGCCAGCAGCTTAGCCCGGACAGGACGCATAAGGGAGGGCTACACCTTC.

The chain uses TRBV4-3 and TRBJ1-2, with 9 bases aligning to TRBD1. This CDR3 has 16 amino acids. Losses at the gene ends were 3 bases for V and 6 bases for J; bases not matched to a gene: 11. Germline V gene sequence: CDR1 LGHNA, CDR2 YSLEER. This chain's CDR3 is CASSHRTGGWKDGYTF. Written as DNA, the CDR3 is TGCGCCAGCAGCCATAGAACAGGGGGCTGGAAGGATGGCTACACCTTC.

This chain joins TRBV19 and TRBJ1-1; D may be TRBD1 (5 bases). CDR3 length equals 14 residues. V was cut by 1 base and J by 3 bases, with 9 bases left in between. Germline V CDR1 and CDR2: LNHDA, SQIVND (reference sequence). In DNA, the CDR3 is TGTGCCAGTAGTATAGTTGGAGGGGACACTGAAGCTTTCTTT. Its protein is CASSIVGGDTEAFF. Complete variable domain (other parts from reference TRBV19 and TRBJ1-1): DGGITQSPKYLFRKEGQNVTLSCEQNLNHDAMYWYRQDPGQGLRLIYYSQIVNDFQKGDIAEGYSVSREKKESFPLTVTSAQKNPTAFYLCASSIVGGDTEAFFGQGTRLTVV.

This clone was seen just once. The rearrangement links TRBV29-1 to TRBJ1-4; tentatively, D is TRBD1 (6 bases). Per the germline V gene, CDR1 is SQVTM and CDR2 is ANQGSEA. The CDR3 extends over 14 amino acids. Trimming shortened V by 6 bases and J by 8 bases, and 19 bases separated the two germline ends. The CDR3 loop reads CSVLGGGAREKLFF. CDR3 DNA: TGCAGCGTCCTAGGGGGGGGCGCAAGGGAAAAACTGTTTTTT.